These T cell receptor beta chains were read from a single sample in a study of blood T cell repertoires in COVID-19. Measured with immunoSEQ multiplex PCR; TCRdb has only the in-frame clones, and not every one. The sample yields about 260,000 clones, roughly 86% seen once. Sequencing input: peripheral blood. All receptors come from a human donor in a cohort sampled during active COVID-19. Each CDR3 is given without its conserved first and last residue.

v_call,cdr3_aa
TRBV10-3,AISGKEDSTGGYT
TRBV7-3,ASSLDGGNYEQY
TRBV29-1,SAKGGAHFYEQY
TRBV28,ASSQGGSEKLF
TRBV4-3,ASSQTTGLGNSPLH
TRBV5-1,ASSSNPDRSSYEQY
TRBV5-1,ASSLTAGTEAF
TRBV28,ASSPAPGHEGQNTEAF
TRBV5-1,ASSREAGGATQY
TRBV2,ASSEDQGMNTEAF
TRBV9,ASSVAGTLYGYT
TRBV9,ASSVGGTSEYEQY
TRBV19,ASSEGGQLNYEQY
TRBV5-6,ASSFVSGRAFSEQY
TRBV19,ASSIGPGFNSPLH
TRBV2,ASSPGGVLVETQY
TRBV7-9,ASSLGLANYNEQF
TRBV10-3,AISESAGGGYT
TRBV11-2,ASSFSREGQPQH
TRBV27,ASSPWAGDGYT
TRBV28,ASSLRAGGDEQY
TRBV9,ASSGRDREIYEQY
TRBV19,ASAKPQGTYSGANVLT
TRBV5-8,ASSLDRLNTEAF
TRBV6-5,ASGITGGNTEAF
TRBV30,AWSDKDRGSNEQF
TRBV28,ASSPSGAGVGEQY
TRBV27,ASSFSRGNTIY
TRBV6-2/TRBV6-3,ASSYHPIFEGGDTEAF
TRBV9,ASSVDQGPPLH
TRBV30,AWSSDFDTHNQPQH
TRBV3-1/TRBV3-2,ASTPNSGGGEKLF
TRBV6-5,ASSGLADYEQY
TRBV3-1/TRBV3-2,ASSRTGATEAF
TRBV24-1,ATSDFGAGGFTGELF
TRBV7-2,ASSLIGASGGEYVKQY
TRBV12-5,ASGLEGQGAF
TRBV6-2/TRBV6-3,ASSYGAGSSTDTQY
TRBV5-1,ASSQGSYEQY
TRBV3-1/TRBV3-2,ASSQALEGGRGEQF
TRBV7-2,ASSLVGRGRTYEQY
TRBV6-5,ASSPTTGDQPQH
TRBV11-2,ASSLEALAGAPSSYNEQF
TRBV6-5,ASSYRGGNEKLF
TRBV24-1,ATSDPSPGLQETQY
TRBV30,AWSPGLVLARGYT
TRBV20-1,SASWGLAGRASYNEQF
TRBV2,ASRDRVHEQY
TRBV5-1,ASSLGSSGRAREQY
TRBV6-5,ASQGWDQPQH
TRBV28,ASSPPRHPGAEAF
TRBV12-3/TRBV12-4,ASSQGTDTEAF